Following are 31 T cell receptor beta chains from one sample sequenced in a study of T cells in Graves' hyperthyroidism and ophthalmopathy. Amplified TCR beta CDR3 regions came from RNA transcripts. The HTBI primer set was used in a first-round RT-PCR of the TCR CDR3. A single record per CDR3 protein comes from TCRdb applying MiXCR to the multiplex PCR reads. The profile shows about 640,000 distinct CDR3 sequences, less than 25% of them singletons. The sample consisted of blood. These receptors originate from a man aged 25 to 40 with Graves' ophthalmopathy.

This clonotype was observed many times. V is TRBV3-1 and J is TRBJ1-1, with D possibly matching TRBD1 (6 bases). This CDR3 region has 14 residues. Germline V gene data show CDR1 as LGHDT and CDR2 as YNNKEL (reference sequence). The V and J ends lost 4 bases and 1 base respectively, with 10 bases between them. The CDR3 here is CASSRGQSNTEAFF. CDR3 coding DNA: TGTGCCAGCAGCCGCGGACAGTCGAACACTGAAGCTTTCTTT.

This clonotype was counted only a few times. The chain employs TRBV5-1 and TRBJ2-1; 7 positions agree with TRBD2. The CDR3 has 16 residues. The ends lost 3 bases at V and 6 bases at J; junction bases unmatched: 12. CDR1 and CDR2 (germline): SGHRS, YFSETQ. The CDR3 loop is CASSYGGTSGGNEQFF. The CDR3 nucleotides read TGCGCCAGCAGCTATGGGGGTACTTCGGGGGGCAATGAGCAGTTCTTC. The full variable domain, its missing parts supplied by reference TRBV5-1 and TRBJ2-1, is KAGVTQTPRYLIKTRGQQVTLSCSPISGHRSVSWYQQTPGQGLQFLFEYFSETQRNKGNFPGRFSGRQFSNSRSEMNVSTLELGDSALYLCASSYGGTSGGNEQFFGPGTRLTVL.

In its sample, this clonotype was seen a few times. This chain connects TRBV7-2 to TRBJ2-1; tentatively, D is TRBD1 or TRBD2 (5 bases each). Germline V gene data show CDR1 as SGHTA and CDR2 as FQGNSA. Between the trimmed V and J ends, which lost 1 base and 7 bases, there was a span of 17 bases. This CDR3 is 16 amino acids long. This CDR3 reads CASSLDGTRGRNEQFF. CDR3 in DNA: TGTGCCAGCAGCTTAGACGGGACCAGAGGAAGGAATGAGCAGTTCTTC.

This clonotype appeared many times. The genes are TRBV7-8 and TRBJ2-7, with 11 nucleotides matching TRBD1. This CDR3 is 15 amino acids long. The germline V gene has CDR1 SGHVS and CDR2 FQNEAQ. V shed 5 bases, J shed 4 bases, and the junction held 7 bases outside the gene matches. The CDR3 DNA reads as TGTGCCAGCAGCCTGACGGGACAGGGGGGGTACGAGCAGTACTTC. Its protein is CASSLTGQGGYEQYF.

The sample holds many counts of this clonotype. This chain joins TRBV6-1 and TRBJ2-7; 7 nucleotides line up with TRBD1. The CDR3 contains 13 residues. Germline CDR1 MNHNS, CDR2 SASEGT. Trimming took 3 bases from V and 6 from J; bases not matched to a gene: 5. The CDR3 DNA is TGTGCCAGCAGTGAGACAGGGTTGGGCGAGCAGTACTTC. Its translation: CASSETGLGEQYF.

This sequence joins TRBV5-1 and TRBJ2-1; TRBD1 might be the D (6 bases). The ends were cut back, 0 bases at V and 10 bases at J, with 8 bases in the middle. The germline V gene has CDR1 SGHRS and CDR2 YFSETQ. The CDR3 sequence is 12 residues long. DNA for the CDR3: TGCGCCAGCAGCTTGGACAGGGTAGAGCAGTTCTTC. Translation: CASSLDRVEQFF.

This clonotype was seen a handful of times. V and J are TRBV14 and TRBJ1-1; D remains unclear. The germline V gene encodes CDR1 SGHDN and CDR2 FVKESK. There are 15 residues in the CDR3. V was cut by 1 base and J by 4 bases, with 13 bases left in between. The CDR3 nucleotides are TGTGCCAGCAGCCAAGGACCGGCTCGGGCCACTGAAGCTTTCTTT. It yields the protein CASSQGPARATEAFF.

The V gene is TRBV6-1, the J gene TRBJ2-1, with 7 nucleotides matching TRBD2. V was pared by 8 bases and J by 0 bases, with 7 bases of the junction left unmatched. The CDR3 covers 15 residues. The germline gives CDR1 MNHNS, CDR2 SASEGT. The CDR3 loop reads CASDKLAHSYNEQFF. The CDR3 DNA is TGTGCCAGCGATAAACTAGCGCACTCCTACAATGAGCAGTTCTTC.

The V gene is TRBV5-1, the J gene TRBJ2-1; possibly TRBD1 or TRBD2 for D (5 bases each). Germline-derived CDR1 and CDR2 are SGHRS and YFSETQ. The ends were cut back, 6 bases at V and 0 bases at J, with 13 bases in the middle. The CDR3 sequence is 15 residues long. This CDR3 is CASTRDLSSYNEQFF. CDR3 sequence (DNA): TGCGCCAGCACCCGGGACCTGAGCTCCTACAATGAGCAGTTCTTC.

At least ten counts were recorded for this clonotype. J is TRBJ2-1 and V is TRBV5-1; 8 bases match TRBD2. V was clipped by 0 bases and J by 1 base; unmatched bases: 0. CDR1 and CDR2 from the germline V gene are SGHRS and YFSETQ. The CDR3 sequence is 15 residues long. The CDR3 region is CASSLGGRSYNEQFF. DNA for the CDR3: TGCGCCAGCAGCTTGGGCGGGAGGTCCTACAATGAGCAGTTCTTC.

This clonotype was recorded many times. The chain has TRBV7-9 and TRBJ1-1; no clear D. CDR3 size: 12 residues. Trimming stripped 4 bases from V and 7 bases from J, with 10 bases between. Germline V gene lookup returns CDR1 SEHNR and CDR2 FQNEAQ (reference sequence). CDR3 coding DNA: TGTGCCAGCAGCTACGTAGGGTTTGAAGCTTTCTTT. Amino acid sequence: CASSYVGFEAFF.

V and J are TRBV11-2 and TRBJ2-5, with TRBD1 matching 9 bases. The trim removed 1 base at V and 4 bases at J, leaving 10 bases unmatched. The CDR3 contains 17 residues. Germline V gene sequence: CDR1 SGHAT, CDR2 FQNNGV. CDR3 coding DNA: TGTGCCAGCAGCTTAGCAGGGCCGGGACAGGGCCGAGAGACCCAGTACTTC. It is translated as CASSLAGPGQGRETQYF.

The chain has TRBV19 and TRBJ2-1; 13 nucleotides match TRBD2. The J call may be mistaken, given a closer DNA end match to TRBJ2-7. Per the germline V gene, CDR1 is LNHDA and CDR2 is SQIVND (reference sequence). CDR3 size: 15 residues. CDR3 DNA sequence: TGTGCCAGTAGTATAGCGGGACTAGCGGGAAATGAGCAGTACTTC. Protein: CASSIAGLAGNEQYF.

This clonotype occurred many times. J is TRBJ2-5 and V is TRBV20-1; 8 nucleotides match TRBD2. CDR3 size: 14 residues. V was clipped by 3 bases and J by 0 bases; unmatched bases: 3. Per the germline V gene, CDR1 is DFQATT and CDR2 is SNEGSKA (reference sequence). CDR3 amino acids: CSASAGGYQETQYF. The CDR3, as DNA: TGCAGTGCTAGCGCGGGAGGTTACCAAGAGACCCAGTACTTC.

V and J are TRBV20-1 and TRBJ2-5; tentatively, D is TRBD1 (6 bases). The CDR3 runs to 14 residues. V was shortened by 5 bases and J by 0 bases, with 13 bases between the two germline ends. Germline V lookup: CDR1 DFQATT, CDR2 SNEGSKA (reference sequence). The DNA of the CDR3 is TGCAGTGCTTCTCACCCAGGGGACCAAGAGACCCAGTACTTC. Residues: CSASHPGDQETQYF.

The table lists this clonotype with many counts. The chain uses TRBV28 and TRBJ2-5, with 7 bases fitting TRBD1. V gave up 5 bases and J gave up 5 bases; unmatched junction bases: 11. The CDR3 runs to 15 residues. Per the germline V gene, CDR1 is MDHEN and CDR2 is SYDVKM. In nucleotides, the CDR3 is TGTGCCAGCAGTCCCCCGGGACAGCCTTCCGAGACCCAGTACTTC. Translating it yields CASSPPGQPSETQYF. The full variable domain, completed using reference TRBV28 and TRBJ2-5, is DVKVTQSSRYLVKRTGEKVFLECVQDMDHENMFWYRQDPGLGLRLIYFSYDVKMKEKGDIPEGYSVSREKKERFSLILESASTNQTSMYLCASSPPGQPSETQYFGPGTRLLVL.

This clonotype was found many times. The gene calls are TRBV28 and TRBJ2-7, with 7 bases that match TRBD2. The trim removed 4 bases at V and 3 bases at J, leaving 6 bases unmatched. CDR3 size: 14 residues. Germline V gene sequence: CDR1 MDHEN, CDR2 SYDVKM. CDR3 sequence reads: CASSSGGSIYEQYF. As DNA, the CDR3 is TGTGCCAGCAGTTCCGGCGGGAGTATCTACGAGCAGTACTTC.

This clonotype was seen at least ten times. This chain joins TRBV11-2 and TRBJ2-1; D remains unclear. In germline, CDR1 is SGHAT, CDR2 FQNNGV. The V end lost 5 bases, the J end lost 0 bases, and 17 bases lay between the germline ends. This CDR3 is built from 17 residues. The CDR3 DNA follows: TGTGCCAGCAGCCCGCCACTGAGCGCCTACTCCTACAATGAGCAGTTCTTC. Encoded protein: CASSPPLSAYSYNEQFF.

This clonotype was recorded at least ten times. V and J are TRBV7-2 and TRBJ2-5; 11 bases match TRBD1. The CDR3 has 14 residues. With 5 bases clipped from V and 9 bases from J, the junction kept 8 bases outside the gene matches. In germline, CDR1 is SGHTA, CDR2 FQGNSA. The CDR3 spells CASSISGQGGSQYF. CDR3 coding DNA: TGTGCCAGCAGCATATCGGGACAGGGGGGTTCCCAGTACTTC.

CDR3 in DNA: TGCGCCAGCAAGACGGCACCGCGGAACACTGAAGCTTTCTTT. Its translation is CASKTAPRNTEAFF. The V gene is TRBV5-1, the J gene TRBJ1-1, with no clear D. Germline V lookup: CDR1 SGHRS, CDR2 YFSETQ. The CDR3 spans 14 residues. V dropped 6 bases and J dropped 1 base, with 13 bases sitting between them.

This clonotype was observed a handful of times. The genes are TRBV29-1 and TRBJ1-1; no clear D. The CDR3 extends over 12 amino acids. The V end lost 7 bases, the J end lost 4 bases, and 13 bases lay between the germline ends. Germline V lookup: CDR1 SQVTM, CDR2 ANQGSEA. The CDR3 spells CSGITGSTEAFF. CDR3 in DNA: TGCAGCGGGATAACCGGGAGCACTGAAGCTTTCTTT. Together with reference TRBV29-1 and TRBJ1-1, the CDR3 gives the full variable domain: SAVISQKPSRDICQRGTSLTIQCQVDSQVTMMFWYRQQPGQSLTLIATANQGSEATYESGFVIDKFPISRPNLTFSTLTVSNMSPEDSSIYLCSGITGSTEAFFGQGTRLTVV.

This chain uses TRBV6-1 with TRBJ2-7; 7 nucleotides line up with TRBD2. CDR1 and CDR2 (germline): MNHNS, SASEGT. The trim removed 6 bases at V and 0 bases at J, leaving 11 bases unmatched. The CDR3 totals 16 residues. The CDR3 is CASRTKIAGISYEQYF. The DNA for the CDR3 is TGTGCCAGCAGAACAAAAATAGCGGGTATCTCCTACGAGCAGTACTTC.

The chain carries TRBV9 and TRBJ2-1; 8 bases are shared with TRBD2. This CDR3 contains 16 residues. V shed 4 bases and J 4 bases; nucleotides not matched to a gene: 10. Per germline, CDR1 SGDLS and CDR2 YYNGEE. CDR3 nucleotides: TGTGCCAGCAGCCCAGCGGGAGATCCAATATACAATGAGCAGTTCTTC. Translation gives CASSPAGDPIYNEQFF.

This clonotype was counted ten times or more. V is TRBV18 and J is TRBJ2-7; D is uncertain. CDR1 is KGHSH and CDR2 is LQKENI in the germline V gene. V shed 2 bases and J shed 0 bases, with 5 bases lying between them. CDR3 length equals 13 residues. The CDR3 sequence: CASSPSLSYEQYF. The CDR3 region has the DNA TGTGCCAGCTCACCATCCCTCTCCTACGAGCAGTACTTC.

Comment on this clonotype: A junction end diverges from the germline sequence, so it may reflect a read error. V usage is TRBV5-1 and J usage is TRBJ2-2; tentatively, D is TRBD1 or TRBD2 (5 bases each). The CDR3 extends over 16 amino acids. CDR1 and CDR2 from the germline V gene are SGHRS and YFSETQ. The CDR3 protein is CASSFQPGASSGELFF. Written as DNA, the CDR3 is TGTGCCAGCAGCTTCCAACCCGGGGCGTCCAGCGGGGAGCTGTTTTTT.

The chain couples TRBV28 to TRBJ2-7; D may be TRBD1 or TRBD2 (5 bases each). The length of the CDR3 is 19 residues. V was clipped by 5 bases and J by 2 bases, with 28 bases between them. Germline CDR1 is MDHEN and CDR2 is SYDVKM. CDR3 in amino acids: CASSPLAGVGVVGTYEQYF. The CDR3 DNA reads as TGTGCCAGCAGTCCCCTTGCAGGCGTGGGGGTAGTGGGCACCTACGAGCAGTACTTC.

At least ten counts were recorded for this clonotype. DNA of the CDR3: TGTGCCAGCAGCTCCGCCGGGACAGGGCCCTACGAGCAGTACTTC. This translates into CASSSAGTGPYEQYF. V is TRBV11-2 and J is TRBJ2-7; TRBD1 matches at 9 bases. Germline V gene sequence: CDR1 SGHAT, CDR2 FQNNGV. V shed 4 bases, J shed 2 bases, and the junction held 6 bases outside the gene matches. CDR3 length equals 15 residues.

Ten or more counts support this clonotype. The chain employs TRBV11-2 and TRBJ2-3, with 7 bases matching TRBD2. The trim removed 3 bases at V and 2 bases at J, leaving 5 bases unmatched. Looked up from germline, CDR1 is SGHAT and CDR2 is FQNNGV. CDR3 length equals 15 residues. The CDR3 here is CASSFGAGATDTQYF. The CDR3 DNA reads TGTGCCAGCAGCTTCGGTGCGGGAGCCACAGATACGCAGTATTTT.

This clonotype was seen only a few times. V and J are TRBV11-1 and TRBJ2-1; TRBD2 agrees at 14 bases. The CDR3 has 15 residues. CDR1 is SGHAT, CDR2 FQDESV, per germline (reference sequence). Unmatched junction bases numbered 5, after V lost 5 bases and J lost 8 bases. Here the CDR3 DNA reads TGTGCCAGCAGCCAGGGGACTAGCGGGAGTTATGAGCAGTTCTTC. Protein sequence: CASSQGTSGSYEQFF.

J is TRBJ2-1 and V is TRBV4-1, with TRBD2 as a possible D gene (5 bases). CDR1 and CDR2 from the germline V gene are MGHRA and YSYEKL. Trimming stripped 1 base from V and 1 base from J, with 8 bases between. The CDR3 sequence is 15 residues long. The CDR3 DNA sequence: TGCGCCAGCAGCCAAGGTGGACTGTCCTACAATGAGCAGTTCTTC. As protein: CASSQGGLSYNEQFF.

This clonotype was counted many times. The rearrangement links TRBV5-1 to TRBJ2-7; 9 bases align to TRBD1. CDR1 is SGHRS and CDR2 is YFSETQ in the germline V gene. This CDR3 is 14 amino acids long. V lost 4 bases, J lost 3 bases, and 5 bases stayed unmatched. CDR3 sequence (DNA): TGCGCCAGCAGCCCGGGGACAGGGAACTACGAGCAGTACTTC. Protein sequence: CASSPGTGNYEQYF.